The T cell receptor (beta chain) under discussion was sequenced for a study of blood T cell repertoires in COVID-19. About the study: COVID-19 samples, acute and convalescent, were from the United States, Italy and Spain. T cells, B-cell-depleted T cells, or PBMCs provided the cDNA or gDNA that served as material.

Per the authors' pipeline: Reference gene primers were amplified, and this amplification served to estimate nucleated cell counts. Assay: immunoSEQ multiplex PCR; the TCRdb copy retains only in-frame clones and omits some. The V and J calls and the clone size are those of that table, but D and trimming were determined from the DNA. The repertoire includes over 200,000 clones, roughly 90% of them detected once, and around 2.9% sits in the top ten. The CDR3 is 17 residues long. Germline CDR1 reads LNHDA; CDR2 reads SQIVND (reference sequence). The V segment lost 3 bases and the J segment 4 bases; nucleotides outside the gene matches: 11.

The source of this sequence is a woman aged 60-75 years with acute or convalescent COVID-19. This rearrangement joins TRBV19 to TRBJ2-3; TRBD2 matches 9 bases. Sequenced: peripheral blood. CDR3 sequence: CASSIETSGIRSDTQYF. CDR3 DNA sequence: TGTGCCAGTAGTATCGAGACTAGCGGTATCCGGTCAGATACGCAGTATTTT.